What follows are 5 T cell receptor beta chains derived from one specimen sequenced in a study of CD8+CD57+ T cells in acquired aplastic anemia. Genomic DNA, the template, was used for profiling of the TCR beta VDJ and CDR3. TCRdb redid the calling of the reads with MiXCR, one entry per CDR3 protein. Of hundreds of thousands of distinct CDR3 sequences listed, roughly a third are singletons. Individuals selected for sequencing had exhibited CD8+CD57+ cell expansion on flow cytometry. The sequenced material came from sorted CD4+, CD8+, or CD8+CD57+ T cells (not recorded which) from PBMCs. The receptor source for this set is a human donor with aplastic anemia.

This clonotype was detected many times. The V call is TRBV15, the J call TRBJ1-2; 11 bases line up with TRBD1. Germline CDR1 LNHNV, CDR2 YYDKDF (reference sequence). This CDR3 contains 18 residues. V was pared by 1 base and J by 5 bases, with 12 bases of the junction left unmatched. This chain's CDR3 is CATSRGVDRGREGYGYTF. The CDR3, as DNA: TGTGCCACCAGCAGAGGGGTGGACAGGGGGCGCGAAGGGTATGGCTACACCTTC.

The CDR3 reads CSARGTGSGQPQHF. The CDR3 DNA follows: TGCAGTGCTAGGGGGACAGGGAGTGGGCAGCCCCAGCATTTT. The chain couples TRBV20-1 to TRBJ1-5; TRBD1 agrees at 9 bases. V was pared by 3 bases and J by 7 bases, with 7 bases of the junction left unmatched. CDR1 and CDR2 (germline): DFQATT, SNEGSKA (reference sequence). The CDR3 has 14 amino acids.

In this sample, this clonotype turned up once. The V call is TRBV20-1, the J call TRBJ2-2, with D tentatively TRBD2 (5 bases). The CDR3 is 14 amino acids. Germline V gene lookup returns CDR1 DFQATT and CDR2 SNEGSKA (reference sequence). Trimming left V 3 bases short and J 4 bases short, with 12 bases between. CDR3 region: CSASLPGGTGELFF. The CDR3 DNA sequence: TGCAGTGCTAGTCTGCCCGGAGGCACCGGGGAGCTGTTTTTT.

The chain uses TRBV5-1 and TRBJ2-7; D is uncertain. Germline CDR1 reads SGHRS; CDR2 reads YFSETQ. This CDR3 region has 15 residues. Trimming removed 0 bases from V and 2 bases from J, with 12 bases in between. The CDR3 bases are TGCGCCAGCAGCTTGGATTTCGGTAGCACCTACGAGCAGTACTTC. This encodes CASSLDFGSTYEQYF.

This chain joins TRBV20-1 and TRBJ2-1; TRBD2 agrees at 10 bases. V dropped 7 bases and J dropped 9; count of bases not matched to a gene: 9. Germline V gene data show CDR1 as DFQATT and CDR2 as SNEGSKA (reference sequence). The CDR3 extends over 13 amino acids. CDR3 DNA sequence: TGCAGTGAAAGGACTAGCGGATTCGGTGAGCAGTTCTTC. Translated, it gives CSERTSGFGEQFF.